These 10 T cell receptor beta chains originate from one sample sequenced in a study of blood T cells in healthy people across ages. A sample-barcoded 5' primer and a J-beta primer mix were used in a second PCR of roughly 6 to 12 cycles. One entry per CDR3 protein results from TCRdb running MiXCR on the 5' RACE reads. The repertoire has about 1.7 million distinct CDR3 sequences, 28% of them found once; the top ten carry 7.7%. Input material: blood. All receptors derive from a woman between 25 and 40 years old in good health.

This clonotype was detected only a few times. This chain links TRBV2 with TRBJ2-7, with TRBD2 matching over 10 bases. This CDR3 has 15 residues. Looked up from germline, CDR1 is SNHLY and CDR2 is FYNNEI. V lost 6 bases and J lost 3; bases outside the gene matches: 8. CDR3 nucleotides: TGTGCCAGCAGCCCAACCGGGACTAGCGTCTACGAGCAGTACTTC. It encodes CASSPTGTSVYEQYF.

This clonotype was counted at least ten times. The chain employs TRBV5-6 and TRBJ2-1, with a weak D call TRBD1 (6 bases). This CDR3 comprises 14 residues. Trimming removed 4 bases at V and 7 bases at J, with 15 bases between. Per the germline V gene, CDR1 is SGHDT and CDR2 is YYEEEE. The DNA of the CDR3 is TGTGCCAGCAGCCGGGGATTGCAGGGGAATGAGCAGTTCTTC. It codes for CASSRGLQGNEQFF.

Only a few counts were recorded for this clonotype. The V gene is TRBV7-9, the J gene TRBJ2-4; the match to TRBD2 covers 9 bases. V dropped 6 bases and J dropped 15; count of bases not matched to a gene: 12. The CDR3 is 13 amino acids. The germline V gene has CDR1 SEHNR and CDR2 FQNEAQ (reference sequence). The CDR3 bases are TGTGCCAGCAGGAAGGGCGGGACTAGCCTGTGGTACTTC. It specifies CASRKGGTSLWYF.

This clonotype was observed a few times. V usage is TRBV27 and J usage is TRBJ2-1; D unresolved. Deletions cut 8 bases from V and 0 bases from J, with 14 bases between. The germline V gene has CDR1 MNHEY and CDR2 SMNVEV (reference sequence). The CDR3 extends over 15 amino acids. This CDR3 reads CASGRSMSSYNEQFF. The CDR3, as DNA: TGTGCCAGCGGGCGGTCCATGTCCTCCTACAATGAGCAGTTCTTC.

This sequence joins TRBV7-2 and TRBJ2-5, with 7 bases fitting TRBD2. The CDR3 extends over 15 amino acids. V shed 1 base and J 3 bases; nucleotides not matched to a gene: 5. Germline V lookup: CDR1 SGHTA, CDR2 FQGNSA. DNA for the CDR3: TGTGCCAGCAGCTTAGTGGGGGGGACCGAAGAGACCCAGTACTTC. Translating gives CASSLVGGTEETQYF.

The rearrangement joins TRBV6-5 to TRBJ2-7, with D perhaps TRBD1 (5 bases). Between the trimmed V and J ends, which lost 8 bases and 0 bases, there was a span of 11 bases. This CDR3 spans 13 amino acids. From germline, CDR1 is MNHEY and CDR2 SVGAGI. DNA for the CDR3: TGTGCCAGCGGGCCAGGGAACTCCTACGAGCAGTACTTC. Translation gives CASGPGNSYEQYF.

CDR3 protein: CASSPPLRVGVSYEQYF. The DNA for the CDR3 is TGTGCCAGCAGTCCTCCGCTGCGGGTCGGGGTGTCCTACGAGCAGTACTTC. The genes are TRBV6-4 and TRBJ2-7; possible D gene TRBD2, 5 bases. This CDR3 is built from 17 residues. Between the trimmed V and J ends, which lost 5 bases and 1 base, there was a span of 21 bases. CDR1 is MRHNA and CDR2 is SNTAGT in the germline V gene.

Details on this clonotype: A much larger clone lies one base from this, so it may be a read error. The rearrangement uses TRBV7-9 and TRBJ2-5, with unresolved D. The end of the DNA aligns better with TRBJ2-1, so the J call may be wrong. The CDR3 covers 14 residues. In germline, CDR1 is SEHNR, CDR2 FQNEAQ (reference sequence). The CDR3 DNA is TGTGCCAGCAGCTTAGCTTTAAGCCAAGAGACCCAGTTCTTC. Its translation: CASSLALSQETQFF.

This clonotype was recorded at least ten times. V usage is TRBV10-3 and J usage is TRBJ2-7; 11 nucleotides align to TRBD1. The CDR3 contains 16 residues. CDR1 and CDR2 from the germline V gene are ENHRY and SYGVKD. With V trimmed by 3 bases and J by 2 bases, 6 bases remained unmatched. The CDR3 reads CAISDPGTGGTYEQYF. The CDR3, as DNA: TGTGCCATCAGTGACCCTGGGACAGGGGGGACCTACGAGCAGTACTTC.

This clonotype was recorded many times. The gene calls are TRBV20-1 and TRBJ2-7, with 15 nucleotides matching TRBD2. The CDR3 has 18 amino acids. Germline V gives CDR1 DFQATT, CDR2 SNEGSKA (reference sequence). V shed 1 base, J shed 2 bases, and the junction held 9 bases outside the gene matches. The CDR3: CSARAPGLAGGRAYEQYF. The DNA for the CDR3 is TGCAGTGCTAGAGCACCGGGACTAGCGGGAGGAAGGGCCTACGAGCAGTACTTC.